The source of this T cell receptor beta chain is a study of persistence of HIV-infected CD4 T cells. Study findings and constraints: CMV- and Gag-responding cells had lower TCRbeta richness than CD3/CD28-responding cells.

The stimulus was lysate of CMV-infected fibroblasts, around 10 ug/mL. CD4+ T cells upregulating both CD40 ligand and CD69 were sorted as responding cells. A word on this clone: Its antigen is still unknown.

Sequencing used immunoSEQ version 4 in survey mode. TCRdb's table, derived via immunoSEQ multiplex PCR, lists solely in-frame clones and lacks some. The table shows approximately 20,000 clones, with 78% occurring only once. The V gene's germline CDR1 is KGHSH and CDR2 LQKENI. V dropped 6 bases and J dropped 1; count of bases not matched to a gene: 8. The length of the CDR3 is 15 residues. The sequencing used CD4+ T cells sorted from PBMCs after roughly 18-hour stimulation, collected from a patient who received antiretroviral therapy. The origin of this receptor is an adult man with HIV who was CMV-seropositive. The rearrangement links TRBV18 to TRBJ1-1, with TRBD1 identical over 7 bases. DNA of the CDR3: TGTGCCAGCTCTCCCCCGGGACAGAGGAACACTGAAGCTTTCTTT. Protein product: CASSPPGQRNTEAFF. Based on the CDR3 plus reference TRBV18 and TRBJ1-1, the full variable domain is NAGVMQNPRHLVRRRGQEARLRCSPMKGHSHVYWYRQLPEEGLKFMVYLQKENIIDESGMPKERFSAEFPKEGPSILRIQQVVRGDSAAYFCASSPPGQRNTEAFFGQGTRLTVV.